This T cell receptor beta chain was recovered during a study of T cell repertoires in cytomegalovirus infection. Study at large: Recently identified HLA-C-restricted CMV epitopes were among the peptides used. Public TCR beta signatures provided an indication of both CMV infection and a matching HLA type.

Each CDR3 protein gets one entry after TCRdb re-called the reads with MiXCR. Of around 430,000 distinct CDR3 sequences in the sample, about two fifths were seen once. Germline CDR1 is LGHDT and CDR2 is YNNKEL (reference sequence). V was cut by 0 bases and J by 4 bases, with 16 bases left in between. This CDR3 comprises 16 residues. General study results and limits: The ex vivo response was dominated by HLA-C-restricted CMV-specific TCR beta clonotypes.

A note on this clonotype: Its specificity is not known.

This clonotype was sampled from a human donor in good health (CMV status not recorded). Some clones in this sample may be carry-over from other donors' samples. The source material was cultured PBMCs, sampled from culture after CMV antigen stimulation. The chain recombines TRBV3-1 with TRBJ2-7; either TRBD1 or TRBD2 may fit D (6 bases each). Here the CDR3 reads CASSQDFGGRGYEQYF. The CDR3 region has the DNA TGTGCCAGCAGCCAAGATTTTGGGGGGCGCGGGTACGAGCAGTACTTC.